These 18 T cell receptor beta chains came from one sample sequenced in a study of a mutant IDH1 vaccine in newly diagnosed glioma. No antigens are known for them. As to time point: week 35, safety follow-up. All doses held 300 ug of mutant IDH1 20-mer peptide, with topical imiquimod. The repertoire was sequenced with immunoSEQ multiplex PCR; TCRdb's copy has only in-frame clones and lacks some. The table shows under 60,000 clones, with 75% to 85% occurring only once. Sequences were derived from PBMCs, sampled from a glioma patient whose treatment included an IDH1 peptide vaccine. These receptors all come from a man aged 35 to 55 with glioma.

V is TRBV28 and J is TRBJ1-3, with D unclear. The CDR3 covers 14 residues. CDR1 is MDHEN, CDR2 SYDVKM, per germline. The V end was cut by 7 bases, the J end by 0 bases, with 10 bases between. The CDR3 DNA follows: TGTGCCAGCACGACGGGGAGCTCTGGAAACACCATATATTTT. Protein product: CASTTGSSGNTIYF.

This chain connects TRBV18 to TRBJ1-1, with D possibly being TRBD1 (6 bases). V lost 0 bases, J lost 3 bases, and 17 bases lay in between. Germline V gene lookup returns CDR1 KGHSH and CDR2 LQKENI. This CDR3 comprises 17 residues. Here the CDR3 DNA reads TGTGCCAGCTCACCACCGGGTGGGGGGCGTAAGGACACTGAAGCTTTCTTT. It yields the protein CASSPPGGGRKDTEAFF.

The chain uses TRBV7-9 and TRBJ2-1; D tentatively fits TRBD1 or TRBD2 (5 bases each). This CDR3 has 15 residues. Germline CDR1 reads SEHNR; CDR2 reads FQNEAQ (reference sequence). V was clipped by 1 base and J by 4 bases, with 11 bases between them. CDR3 coding DNA: TGTGCCAGCAGCTTAGTAGGGACCGTATACAATGAGCAGTTCTTC. Its protein product is CASSLVGTVYNEQFF.

The chain employs TRBV7-8 and TRBJ2-1; the match to TRBD2 covers 7 bases. Trimming removed 6 bases from V and 0 bases from J; junction bases left unmatched: 14. The germline CDR1 and CDR2 sequences are SGHVS and FQNEAQ. The CDR3 covers 18 residues. The chain's CDR3 is CASRLIRLAESSYNEQFF. The CDR3 region has the DNA TGTGCCAGCAGGTTAATCCGACTAGCTGAGAGCTCCTACAATGAGCAGTTCTTC.

This clone showed up just a few times. V is TRBV10-1 and J is TRBJ1-1, with D unresolved. V was shortened by 0 bases and J by 5 bases, with 13 bases between the two germline ends. This CDR3 comprises 15 residues. Germline lookup yields CDR1 WNHNN and CDR2 SYGVQD (reference sequence). The CDR3 loop reads CASSESNRGRTEAFF. The CDR3, as DNA: TGCGCCAGCAGTGAGTCGAACAGAGGGCGGACTGAAGCTTTCTTT.

The chain uses TRBV28 and TRBJ2-7; the D gene is possibly TRBD1 (6 bases). Deletions cut 6 bases from V and 0 bases from J, with 15 bases between. The CDR3 spans 15 residues. Germline V gene data show CDR1 as MDHEN and CDR2 as SYDVKM. CDR3 sequence (DNA): TGTGCCAGCAGCAAGACAGGCTACAGCTCCTACGAGCAGTACGTC. Translated: CASSKTGYSSYEQYV.

This clone has just one count. The chain carries TRBV9 and TRBJ1-6; D gene ambiguous. The CDR3 totals 13 residues. Germline-derived CDR1 and CDR2 are SGDLS and YYNGEE. V was trimmed by 0 bases and J by 10 bases, leaving 8 bases between them. In DNA, the CDR3 is TGTGCCAGCAGCGTAGCGGAAGGATCACCCCTCCACTTT. Encoded protein: CASSVAEGSPLHF.

The gene calls are TRBV5-4 and TRBJ2-7, with D possibly TRBD2 on 5 matching bases. V lost 0 bases and J 7 bases, leaving 20 bases between the germline ends. The V gene's germline CDR1 is SGHNT and CDR2 YYREEE (reference sequence). This CDR3 has 16 amino acids. CDR3 nucleotide sequence: TGTGCCAGCAGCTTGGATTTAGCAGCACCCGGAGGAGAGCAGTACGTC. It specifies CASSLDLAAPGGEQYV.

This chain joins TRBV7-7 and TRBJ2-3; TRBD1 aligns across 10 bases. The CDR3 is made up of 15 amino acids. The ends lost 5 bases at V and 4 bases at J; junction bases unmatched: 6. The V gene's germline CDR1 is SSHAT and CDR2 FNYEAQ (reference sequence). In DNA form, the CDR3 reads TGTGCCAGCAGCCGGGGGACAGGGGCGGCAGATACGCAGTATTTT. Protein sequence: CASSRGTGAADTQYF.

This chain links TRBV6-5 with TRBJ2-3, with 7 positions matching TRBD2. The germline gives CDR1 MNHEY, CDR2 SVGAGI. The CDR3 has 13 amino acids. V shed 7 bases and J 5 bases; nucleotides not matched to a gene: 6. CDR3 nucleotides: TGTGCCAGCACGGTGTCGGGAGGAGATACGCAGTATTTT. Protein product: CASTVSGGDTQYF.

The genes are TRBV11-2 and TRBJ2-5; TRBD2 agrees at 11 bases. Germline CDR1 reads SGHAT; CDR2 reads FQNNGV. Losses at the gene ends were 6 bases for V and 4 bases for J; bases not matched to a gene: 4. The CDR3 is 14 residues long. This CDR3 reads CASSVAGGPETQYF. As DNA, the CDR3 is TGTGCCAGCAGTGTAGCGGGAGGGCCAGAGACCCAGTACTTC.

This chain links TRBV19 with TRBJ2-7; 8 bases agree with TRBD1. This CDR3 has 15 residues. In germline, CDR1 is LNHDA, CDR2 SQIVND (reference sequence). Losses at the gene ends were 5 bases for V and 3 bases for J; bases not matched to a gene: 9. DNA of the CDR3: TGTGCCAGTAGTTCCCTCGGACAGGGCGACTACGAGCAGTACTTC. This translates into CASSSLGQGDYEQYF.

The chain links TRBV27 to TRBJ2-1, with 8 bases identical to TRBD2. The CDR3 loop spans 18 amino acids. CDR1 is MNHEY and CDR2 is SMNVEV in the germline V gene (reference sequence). With 5 bases clipped from V and 0 bases from J, the junction kept 12 bases outside the gene matches. CDR3 in amino acids: CASSTSGTVLNSYNEQFF. CDR3 sequence (DNA): TGTGCCAGCAGTACTAGCGGAACCGTACTAAACTCCTACAATGAGCAGTTCTTC.

V and J are TRBV7-6 and TRBJ1-2; the D gene is possibly TRBD1 (6 bases). The CDR3 contains 13 residues. CDR1 SGHVS and CDR2 FNYEAQ come from the germline V gene. V was pared by 3 bases and J by 8 bases, with 13 bases between. CDR3 amino acids: CASSLGRQGGYTF. In DNA form, the CDR3 reads TGTGCCAGCAGCTTGGGCAGGCAGGGGGGCTACACCTTC.

This clone was detected only once. The gene calls are TRBV6-5 and TRBJ1-5; D unclear. The CDR3 spans 11 residues. Germline values: CDR1 MNHEY, CDR2 SVGAGI. V dropped 6 bases and J dropped 9 bases, with 9 bases sitting between them. CDR3 in amino acids: CASSYPAPQHF. Written as DNA, the CDR3 is TGTGCCAGCAGCTATCCCGCGCCCCAGCATTTT.

The chain is built from TRBV11-2 and TRBJ2-1; 11 bases line up with TRBD2. The CDR3 runs to 17 residues. CDR1 SGHAT and CDR2 FQNNGV come from the germline V gene. The V and J ends lost 3 bases and 4 bases, in that order; junction bases with no gene match: 8. The CDR3 spells CASSLASGRRLYNEQFF. The CDR3 nucleotides read TGTGCCAGCAGCTTGGCTAGCGGGAGGCGCCTGTACAATGAGCAGTTCTTC.

The rearrangement joins TRBV13 to TRBJ2-5; the match to TRBD2 covers 10 bases. The trim removed 5 bases at V and 1 base at J, leaving 4 bases unmatched. The V gene's germline CDR1 is PRHDT and CDR2 FYEKMQ (reference sequence). This CDR3 comprises 15 residues. The chain's CDR3 is CASSTRTSGQETQYF. CDR3 in DNA: TGTGCCAGCAGCACCAGGACTAGCGGCCAAGAGACCCAGTACTTC.

This clone showed up just a few times. The chain's CDR3 is CASSVDSYNEQFF. For the CDR3, the DNA is TGTGCCAGCAGCGTGGACAGCTACAATGAGCAGTTCTTC. V is TRBV9 and J is TRBJ2-1, with a tentative D call TRBD1 (6 bases). V lost 2 bases and J lost 3, with 6 bases in between. The CDR3 has 13 residues. Germline assignment: CDR1 SGDLS and CDR2 YYNGEE. Together with reference TRBV9 and TRBJ2-1, the CDR3 gives the full variable domain: DSGVTQTPKHLITATGQRVTLRCSPRSGDLSVYWYQQSLDQGLQFLIQYYNGEERAKGNILERFSAQQFPDLHSELNLSSLELGDSALYFCASSVDSYNEQFFGPGTRLTVL.